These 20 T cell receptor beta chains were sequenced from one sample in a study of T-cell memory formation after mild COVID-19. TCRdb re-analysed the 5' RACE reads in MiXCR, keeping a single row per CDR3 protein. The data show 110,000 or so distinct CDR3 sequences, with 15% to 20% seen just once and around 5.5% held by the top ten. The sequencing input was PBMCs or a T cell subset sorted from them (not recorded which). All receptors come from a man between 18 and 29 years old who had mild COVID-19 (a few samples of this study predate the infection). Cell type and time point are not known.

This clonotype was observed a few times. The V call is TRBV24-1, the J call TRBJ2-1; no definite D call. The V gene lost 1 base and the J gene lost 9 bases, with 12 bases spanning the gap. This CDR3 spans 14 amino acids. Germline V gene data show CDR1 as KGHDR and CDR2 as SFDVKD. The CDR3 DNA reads TGTGCCACCAGTGATTTCACGAAGGGTAGTGAGCAGTTCTTC. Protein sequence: CATSDFTKGSEQFF.

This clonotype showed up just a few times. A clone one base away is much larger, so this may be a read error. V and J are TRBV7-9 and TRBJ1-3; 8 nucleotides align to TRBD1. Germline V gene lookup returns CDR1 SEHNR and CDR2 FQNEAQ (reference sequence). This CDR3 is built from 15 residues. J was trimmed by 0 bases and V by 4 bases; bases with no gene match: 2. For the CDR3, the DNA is TGTGCCAGCAGCTCAACAGGGGGCTCTGGAAACACCATATATTTT. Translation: CASSSTGGSGNTIYF.

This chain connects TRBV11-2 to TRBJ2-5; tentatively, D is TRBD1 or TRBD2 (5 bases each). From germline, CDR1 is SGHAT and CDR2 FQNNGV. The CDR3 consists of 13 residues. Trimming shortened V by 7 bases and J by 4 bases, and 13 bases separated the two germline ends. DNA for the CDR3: TGTGCCAGCAAGGGACGGAGCCCAGAGACCCAGTACTTC. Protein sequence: CASKGRSPETQYF.

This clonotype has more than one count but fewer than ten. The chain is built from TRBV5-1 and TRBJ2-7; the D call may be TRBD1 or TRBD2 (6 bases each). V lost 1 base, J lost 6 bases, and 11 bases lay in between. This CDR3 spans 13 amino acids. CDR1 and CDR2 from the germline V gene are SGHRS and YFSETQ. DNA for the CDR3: TGCGCCAGCAGCTTGCTGGGGGGCGGCGAGCAGTACGTC. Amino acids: CASSLLGGGEQYV.

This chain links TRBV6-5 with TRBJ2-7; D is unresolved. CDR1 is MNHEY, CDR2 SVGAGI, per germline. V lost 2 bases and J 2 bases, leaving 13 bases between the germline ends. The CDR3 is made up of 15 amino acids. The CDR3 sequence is CASSYVGEATYEQYF. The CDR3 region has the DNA TGTGCCAGCAGTTACGTCGGTGAGGCGACCTACGAGCAGTACTTC.

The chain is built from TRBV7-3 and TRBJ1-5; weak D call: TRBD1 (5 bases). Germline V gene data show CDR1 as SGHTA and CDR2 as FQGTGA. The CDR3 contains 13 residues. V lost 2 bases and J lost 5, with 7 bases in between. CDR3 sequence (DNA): TGTGCCAGCAGCTTAGGAGGGGATCAGCCCCAGCATTTT. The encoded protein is CASSLGGDQPQHF.

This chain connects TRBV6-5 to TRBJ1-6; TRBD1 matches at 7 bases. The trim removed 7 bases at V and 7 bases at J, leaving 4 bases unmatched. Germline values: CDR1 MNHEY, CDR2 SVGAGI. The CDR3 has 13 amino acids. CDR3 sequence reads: CASTPGQNSPLHF. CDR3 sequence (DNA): TGTGCCAGCACCCCGGGACAGAATTCACCCCTCCACTTT.

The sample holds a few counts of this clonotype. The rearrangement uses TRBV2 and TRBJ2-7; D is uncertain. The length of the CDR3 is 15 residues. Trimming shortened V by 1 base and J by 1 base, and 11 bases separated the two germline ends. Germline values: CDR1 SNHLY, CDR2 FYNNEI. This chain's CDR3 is CASSEGQPGSYEQYF. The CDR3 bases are TGTGCCAGCAGTGAAGGCCAGCCGGGTTCCTACGAGCAGTACTTC.

The CDR3 coding sequence is TGTGCCAGCAGCAAGCTTAGCGGGGGTACGCAGTATTTT. Translation gives CASSKLSGGTQYF. The rearrangement uses TRBV6-5 and TRBJ2-3; 9 nucleotides match TRBD2. Germline CDR1 and CDR2: MNHEY and SVGAGI. The trim removed 6 bases at V and 8 bases at J, leaving 6 bases unmatched. This CDR3 has 13 residues.

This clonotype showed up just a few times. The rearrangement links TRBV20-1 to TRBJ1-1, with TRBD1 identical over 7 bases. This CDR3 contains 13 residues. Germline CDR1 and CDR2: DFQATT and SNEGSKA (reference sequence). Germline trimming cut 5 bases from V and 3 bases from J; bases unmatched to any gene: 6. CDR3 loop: CSASTGVDTEAFF. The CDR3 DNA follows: TGCAGTGCTTCCACAGGGGTCGACACTGAAGCTTTCTTT.

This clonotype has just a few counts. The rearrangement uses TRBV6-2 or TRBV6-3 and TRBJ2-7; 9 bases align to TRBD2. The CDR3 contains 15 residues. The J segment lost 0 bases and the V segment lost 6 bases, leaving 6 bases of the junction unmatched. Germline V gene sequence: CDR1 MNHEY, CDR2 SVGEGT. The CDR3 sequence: CASRPTSGHSYEQYF. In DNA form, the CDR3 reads TGTGCCAGCAGGCCCACTAGCGGGCACTCCTACGAGCAGTACTTC.

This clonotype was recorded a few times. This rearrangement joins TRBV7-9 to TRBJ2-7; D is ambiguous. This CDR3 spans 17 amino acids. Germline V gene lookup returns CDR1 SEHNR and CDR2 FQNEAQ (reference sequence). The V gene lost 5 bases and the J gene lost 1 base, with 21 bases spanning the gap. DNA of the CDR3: TGTGCCAGCAGCCCGACCAGGAGTGAAGGGAATTCCTACGAGCAGTACGTC. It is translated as CASSPTRSEGNSYEQYV.

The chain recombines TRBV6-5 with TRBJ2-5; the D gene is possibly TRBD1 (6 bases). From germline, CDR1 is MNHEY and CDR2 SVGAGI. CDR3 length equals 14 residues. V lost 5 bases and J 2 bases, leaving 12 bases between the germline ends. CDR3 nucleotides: TGTGCCAGCAGTATTCCCGGACAGCAAGAGACCCAGTACTTC. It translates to CASSIPGQQETQYF.

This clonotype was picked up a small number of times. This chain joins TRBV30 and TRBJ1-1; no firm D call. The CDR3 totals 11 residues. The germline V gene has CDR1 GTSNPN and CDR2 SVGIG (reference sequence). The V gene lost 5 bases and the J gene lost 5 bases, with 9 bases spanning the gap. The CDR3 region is CAWGSETEAFF. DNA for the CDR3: TGTGCCTGGGGGTCGGAGACTGAAGCTTTCTTT. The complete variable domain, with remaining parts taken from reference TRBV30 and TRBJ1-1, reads SQTIHQWPATLVQPVGSPLSLECTVEGTSNPNLYWYRQAAGRGLQLLFYSVGIGQISSEVPQNLSASRPQDRQFILSSKKLLLSDSGFYLCAWGSETEAFFGQGTRLTVV.

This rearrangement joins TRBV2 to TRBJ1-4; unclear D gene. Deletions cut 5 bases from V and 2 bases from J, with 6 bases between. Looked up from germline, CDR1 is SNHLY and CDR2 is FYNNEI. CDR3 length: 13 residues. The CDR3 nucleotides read TGTGCCAGCAGTTTAAGGACTAATGAAAAACTGTTTTTT. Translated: CASSLRTNEKLFF.

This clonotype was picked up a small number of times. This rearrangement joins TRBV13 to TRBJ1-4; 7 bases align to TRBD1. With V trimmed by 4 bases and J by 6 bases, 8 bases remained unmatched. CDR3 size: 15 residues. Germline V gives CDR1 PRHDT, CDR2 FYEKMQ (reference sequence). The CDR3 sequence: CASSYYEGAYEKLFF. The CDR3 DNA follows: TGTGCCAGCAGCTACTATGAGGGGGCGTATGAAAAACTGTTTTTT.

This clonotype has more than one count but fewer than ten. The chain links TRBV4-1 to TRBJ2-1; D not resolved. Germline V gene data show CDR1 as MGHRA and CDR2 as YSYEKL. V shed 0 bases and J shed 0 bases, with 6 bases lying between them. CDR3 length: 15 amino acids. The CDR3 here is CASSQDHNSYNEQFF. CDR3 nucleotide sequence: TGCGCCAGCAGCCAAGACCACAACTCCTACAATGAGCAGTTCTTC.

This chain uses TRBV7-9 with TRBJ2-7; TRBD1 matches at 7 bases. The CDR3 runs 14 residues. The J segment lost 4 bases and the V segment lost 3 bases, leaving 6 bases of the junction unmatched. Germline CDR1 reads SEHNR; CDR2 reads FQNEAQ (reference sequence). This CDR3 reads CASSFAGTEYEQYF. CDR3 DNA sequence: TGTGCCAGCAGCTTCGCCGGGACAGAGTACGAGCAGTACTTC.

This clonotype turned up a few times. CDR3 sequence (DNA): TGTGCCAGCAGCGTCACAGCGCTCGGAAACACCATATATTTT. Translated: CASSVTALGNTIYF. The chain links TRBV7-2 to TRBJ1-3; the D is unclear. V lost 5 bases, J lost 4 bases, and 12 bases lay in between. Germline V gives CDR1 SGHTA, CDR2 FQGNSA. The CDR3 runs 14 residues.

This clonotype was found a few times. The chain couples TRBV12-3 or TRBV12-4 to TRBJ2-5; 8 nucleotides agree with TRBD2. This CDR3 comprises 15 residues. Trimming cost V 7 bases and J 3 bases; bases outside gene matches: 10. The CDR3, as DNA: TGTGCCAGCAAAAGGACTAGCTGGCGGGAAGAGACCCAGTACTTC. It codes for CASKRTSWREETQYF.